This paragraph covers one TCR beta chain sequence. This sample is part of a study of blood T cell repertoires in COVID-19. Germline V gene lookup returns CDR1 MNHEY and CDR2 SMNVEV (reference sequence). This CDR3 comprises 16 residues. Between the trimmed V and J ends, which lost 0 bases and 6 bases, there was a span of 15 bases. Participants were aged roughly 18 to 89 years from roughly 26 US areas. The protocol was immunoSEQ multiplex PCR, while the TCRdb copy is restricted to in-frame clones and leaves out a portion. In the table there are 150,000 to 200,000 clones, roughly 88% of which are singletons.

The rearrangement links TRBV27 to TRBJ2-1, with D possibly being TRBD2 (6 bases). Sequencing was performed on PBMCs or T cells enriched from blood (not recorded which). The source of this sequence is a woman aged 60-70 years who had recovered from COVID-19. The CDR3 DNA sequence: TGTGCCAGCAGTTTATCCCTCGGGACTGACAGCAATGAGCAGTTCTTC. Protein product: CASSLSLGTDSNEQFF.